This TCR beta chain is drawn from a study of neurological immune-mediated disorders. Findings and caveats of the study: The multiple sclerosis repertoire cluster was not associated with any clinical or MRI feature, with the authors stating that larger cohorts are needed.

The cDNA was produced through 5'RACE with 10-nucleotide random UMIs. Using its own MiXCR run on the 5' RACE reads, TCRdb lists one record per CDR3 protein. The sample consists of 65,000 to 70,000 distinct CDR3 sequences, 3.5% to 5% of them appearing once. Ten or more counts support this clonotype. The antigen is unknown. The source of this sequence is a man younger than 40 with multiple sclerosis. Material for sequencing was PBMCs.

The CDR3 DNA sequence: TGTGCCATCAGTGAAGAAAGACAGAACTACGAGCAGTACTTC. As protein: CAISEERQNYEQYF. This chain uses TRBV10-3 with TRBJ2-7, with D possibly being TRBD1 (5 bases). This CDR3 is 14 amino acids long. V dropped 3 bases and J dropped 3 bases, with 12 bases sitting between them. Per the germline V gene, CDR1 is ENHRY and CDR2 is SYGVKD.